This T cell receptor (beta chain) derives from a study of cytomegalovirus exposure and HLA in healthy donors. Study-wide context: In a later analysis, it was reported that the approximately 110 validation repertoires had been produced on the same platform as the 670 or so repertoires belonging to the first cohort.

Profiling relied on immunoSEQ multiplex PCR, and the TCRdb table lists in-frame clones only, not all of them. Of 200,000 to 250,000 clones listed, approximately 87% are singletons. The study, taken as a whole, reports: Over 150 TCR beta chains were listed as cytomegalovirus-associated. Most TCR sequences were uncommon, yet certain public TCRs appeared in many donors.

Points on this clone: No antigen is known for it.

The donors were part of the 120-subject validation cohort, which stood apart from the roughly 680-subject first cohort. The receptor comes from a woman aged 18-30 years in good health and CMV-seronegative. The specimen sequenced was PBMCs.

The CDR3: CASSLAGGPSGNYGYTF. The CDR3 DNA follows: TGTGCCAGCAGCTTGGCCGGAGGACCTTCGGGCAACTATGGCTACACCTTC. This chain uses TRBV5-5 with TRBJ1-2; no clear D gene. CDR1 and CDR2 (germline): SGHKS, YYEKEE (reference sequence). The CDR3 totals 17 residues. Trimming removed 0 bases from V and 2 bases from J, with 17 bases in between.